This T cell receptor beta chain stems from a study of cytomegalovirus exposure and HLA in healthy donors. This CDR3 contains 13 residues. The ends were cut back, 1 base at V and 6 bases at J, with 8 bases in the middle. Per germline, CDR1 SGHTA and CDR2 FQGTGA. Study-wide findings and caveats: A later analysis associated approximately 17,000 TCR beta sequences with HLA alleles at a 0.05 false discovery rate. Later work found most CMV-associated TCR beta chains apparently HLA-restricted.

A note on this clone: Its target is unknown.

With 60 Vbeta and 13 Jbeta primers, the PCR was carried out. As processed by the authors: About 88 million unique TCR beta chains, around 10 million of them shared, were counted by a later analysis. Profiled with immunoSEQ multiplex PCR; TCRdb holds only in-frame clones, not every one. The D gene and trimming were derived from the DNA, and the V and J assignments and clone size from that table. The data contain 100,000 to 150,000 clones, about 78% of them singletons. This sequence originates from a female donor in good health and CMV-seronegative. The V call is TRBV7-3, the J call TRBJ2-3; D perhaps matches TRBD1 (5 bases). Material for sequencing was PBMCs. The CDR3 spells CASSLNPGDTQYF. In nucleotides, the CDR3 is TGTGCCAGCAGCTTAAATCCAGGGGATACGCAGTATTTT.